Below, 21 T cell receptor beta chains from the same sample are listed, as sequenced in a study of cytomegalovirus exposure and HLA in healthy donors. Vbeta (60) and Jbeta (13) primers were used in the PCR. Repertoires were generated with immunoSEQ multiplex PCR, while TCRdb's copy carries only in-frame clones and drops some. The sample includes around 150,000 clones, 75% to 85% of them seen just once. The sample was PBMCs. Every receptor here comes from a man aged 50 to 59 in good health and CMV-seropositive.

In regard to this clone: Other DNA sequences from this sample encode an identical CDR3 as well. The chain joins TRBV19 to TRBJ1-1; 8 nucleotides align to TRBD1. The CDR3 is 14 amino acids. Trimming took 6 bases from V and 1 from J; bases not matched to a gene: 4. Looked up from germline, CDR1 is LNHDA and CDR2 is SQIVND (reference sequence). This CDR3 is CASSPGQANTEAFF. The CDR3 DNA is TGTGCCAGTAGCCCGGGACAGGCGAACACTGAAGCTTTCTTT.

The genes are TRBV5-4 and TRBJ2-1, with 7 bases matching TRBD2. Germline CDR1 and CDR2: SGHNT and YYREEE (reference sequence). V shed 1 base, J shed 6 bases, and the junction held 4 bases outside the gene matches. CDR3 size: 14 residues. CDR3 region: CASSLPGLVNEQFF. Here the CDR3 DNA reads TGTGCCAGCAGCTTGCCAGGACTAGTCAATGAGCAGTTCTTC.

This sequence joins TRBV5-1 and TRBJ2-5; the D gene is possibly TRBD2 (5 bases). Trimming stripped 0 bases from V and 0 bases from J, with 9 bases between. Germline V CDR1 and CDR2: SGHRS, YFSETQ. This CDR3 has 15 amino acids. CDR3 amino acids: CASSLVGRDQETQYF. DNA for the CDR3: TGCGCCAGCAGCTTGGTAGGGCGGGACCAAGAGACCCAGTACTTC.

DNA for the CDR3: TGTGCCAGTAGTATAAACCTAGCGGGGAACACCGGGGAGCTGTTTTTT. As protein: CASSINLAGNTGELFF. This chain connects TRBV19 to TRBJ2-2, with 8 bases identical to TRBD2. The CDR3 extends over 16 amino acids. Germline V gene sequence: CDR1 LNHDA, CDR2 SQIVND (reference sequence). V was pared by 2 bases and J by 1 base, with 3 bases of the junction left unmatched.

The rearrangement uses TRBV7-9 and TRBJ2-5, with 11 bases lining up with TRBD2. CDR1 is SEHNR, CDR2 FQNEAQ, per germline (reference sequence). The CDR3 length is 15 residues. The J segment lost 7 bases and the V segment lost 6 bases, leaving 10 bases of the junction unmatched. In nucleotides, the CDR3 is TGTGCCAGCAGAGGGACTAGCGGCCGCTCAGGGACCCAGTACTTC. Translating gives CASRGTSGRSGTQYF. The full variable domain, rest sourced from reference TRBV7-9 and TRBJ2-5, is DTGVSQNPRHKITKRGQNVTFRCDPISEHNRLYWYRQTLGQGPEFLTYFQNEAQLEKSRLLSDRFSAERPKGSFSTLEIQRTEQGDSAMYLCASRGTSGRSGTQYFGPGTRLLVL.

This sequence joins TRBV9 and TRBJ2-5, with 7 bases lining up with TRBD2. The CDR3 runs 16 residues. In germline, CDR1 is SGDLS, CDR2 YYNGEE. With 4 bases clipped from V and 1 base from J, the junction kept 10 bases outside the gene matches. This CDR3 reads CASSPGGSVGQETQYF. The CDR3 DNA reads TGTGCCAGCAGCCCCGGGGGGAGTGTCGGCCAAGAGACCCAGTACTTC. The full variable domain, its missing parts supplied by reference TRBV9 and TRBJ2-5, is DSGVTQTPKHLITATGQRVTLRCSPRSGDLSVYWYQQSLDQGLQFLIQYYNGEERAKGNILERFSAQQFPDLHSELNLSSLELGDSALYFCASSPGGSVGQETQYFGPGTRLLVL.

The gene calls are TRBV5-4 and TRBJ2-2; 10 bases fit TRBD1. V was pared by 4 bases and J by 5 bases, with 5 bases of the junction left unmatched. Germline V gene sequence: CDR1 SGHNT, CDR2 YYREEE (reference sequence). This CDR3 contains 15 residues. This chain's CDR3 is CASSPGTGETGELFF. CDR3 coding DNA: TGTGCCAGCAGCCCGGGGACAGGGGAAACCGGGGAGCTGTTTTTT. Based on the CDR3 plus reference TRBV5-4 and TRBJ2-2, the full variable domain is ETGVTQSPTHLIKTRGQQVTLRCSSQSGHNTVSWYQQALGQGPQFIFQYYREEENGRGNFPPRFSGLQFPNYSSELNVNALELDDSALYLCASSPGTGETGELFFGEGSRLTVL.

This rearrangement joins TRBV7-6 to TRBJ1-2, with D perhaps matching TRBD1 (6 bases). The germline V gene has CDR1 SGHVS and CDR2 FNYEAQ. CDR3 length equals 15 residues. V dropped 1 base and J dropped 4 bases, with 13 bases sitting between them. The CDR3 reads CASSLGSGVSYGYTF. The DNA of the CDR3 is TGTGCCAGCAGCTTAGGTTCAGGGGTCAGCTATGGCTACACCTTC.

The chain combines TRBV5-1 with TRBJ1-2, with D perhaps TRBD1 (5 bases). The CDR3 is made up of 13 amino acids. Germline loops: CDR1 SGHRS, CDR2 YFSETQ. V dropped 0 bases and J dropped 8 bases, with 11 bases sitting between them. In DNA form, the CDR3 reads TGCGCCAGCAGCTTGGTAGGGGCGCAGGGCTACACCTTC. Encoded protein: CASSLVGAQGYTF.

The CDR3, as DNA: TGTGCCAGCAGCTCCCCGGACTTACCCGAGCAGTTCTTC. Residues: CASSSPDLPEQFF. The chain is built from TRBV11-2 and TRBJ2-1, with D tentatively TRBD2 (5 bases). V lost 4 bases and J 10 bases, leaving 14 bases between the germline ends. CDR1 and CDR2 (germline): SGHAT, FQNNGV. The CDR3 sequence is 13 residues long.

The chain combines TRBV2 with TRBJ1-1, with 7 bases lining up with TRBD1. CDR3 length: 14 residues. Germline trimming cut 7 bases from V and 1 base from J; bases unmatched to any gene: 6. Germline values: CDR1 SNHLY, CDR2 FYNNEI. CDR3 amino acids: CASTTTGWNTEAFF. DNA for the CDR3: TGTGCCAGCACTACGACAGGGTGGAACACTGAAGCTTTCTTT. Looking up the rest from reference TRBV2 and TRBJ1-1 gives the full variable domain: EPEVTQTPSHQVTQMGQEVILRCVPISNHLYFYWYRQILGQKVEFLVSFYNNEISEKSEIFDDQFSVERPDGSNFTLKIRSTKLEDSAMYFCASTTTGWNTEAFFGQGTRLTVV.

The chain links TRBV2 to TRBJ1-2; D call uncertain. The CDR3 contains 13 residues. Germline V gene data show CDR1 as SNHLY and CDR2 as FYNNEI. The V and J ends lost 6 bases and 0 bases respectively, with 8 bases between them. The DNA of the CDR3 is TGTGCCAGCAGACTCATAGCTAACTATGGCTACACCTTC. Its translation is CASRLIANYGYTF.

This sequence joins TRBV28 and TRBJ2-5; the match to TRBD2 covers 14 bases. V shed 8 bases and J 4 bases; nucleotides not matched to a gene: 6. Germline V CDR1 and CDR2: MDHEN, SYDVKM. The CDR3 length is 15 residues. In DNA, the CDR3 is TGTGCCAGCGAGACTAGCGGGGGGGGTTCAGAGACCCAGTACTTC. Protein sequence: CASETSGGGSETQYF.

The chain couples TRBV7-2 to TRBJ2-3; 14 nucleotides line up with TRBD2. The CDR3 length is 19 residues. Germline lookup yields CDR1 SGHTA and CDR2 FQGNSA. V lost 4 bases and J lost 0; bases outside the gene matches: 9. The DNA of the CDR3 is TGTGCCAGCAGCTCAAGACTAGCGGGGGGGCTTCTAAGCACAGATACGCAGTATTTT. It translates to CASSSRLAGGLLSTDTQYF.

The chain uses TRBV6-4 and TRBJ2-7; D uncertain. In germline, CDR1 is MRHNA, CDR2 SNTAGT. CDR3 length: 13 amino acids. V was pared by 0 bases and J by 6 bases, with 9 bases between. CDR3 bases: TGTGCCAGCAGTGACTCGAAGAGGTTCGAGCAGTACTTC. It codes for CASSDSKRFEQYF.

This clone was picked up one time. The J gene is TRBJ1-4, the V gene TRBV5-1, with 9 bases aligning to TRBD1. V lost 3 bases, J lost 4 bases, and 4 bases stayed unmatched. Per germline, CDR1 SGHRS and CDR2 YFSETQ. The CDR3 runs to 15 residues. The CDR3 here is CASSSGQGNNEKLFF. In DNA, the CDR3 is TGCGCCAGCAGCTCGGGACAGGGAAATAATGAAAAACTGTTTTTT.

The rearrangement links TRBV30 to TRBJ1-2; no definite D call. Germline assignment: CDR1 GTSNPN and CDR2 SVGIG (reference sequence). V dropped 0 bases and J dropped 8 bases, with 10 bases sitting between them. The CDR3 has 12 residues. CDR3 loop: CAWSVILGGYTF. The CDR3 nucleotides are TGTGCCTGGAGTGTAATCCTCGGGGGCTACACCTTC.

This chain's CDR3 is CAEEDTDTQYF. The CDR3 region has the DNA TGTGCGGAGGAGGACACAGATACGCAGTATTTT. The rearrangement joins TRBV7-3 to TRBJ2-3; D possibly corresponds to TRBD2 (5 bases). The CDR3 length is 11 residues. The germline gives CDR1 SGHTA, CDR2 FQGTGA.

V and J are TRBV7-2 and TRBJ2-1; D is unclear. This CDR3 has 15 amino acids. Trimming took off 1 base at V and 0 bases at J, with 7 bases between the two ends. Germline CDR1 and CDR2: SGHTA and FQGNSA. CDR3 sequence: CASSLDFSSYNEQFF. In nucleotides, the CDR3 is TGTGCCAGCAGCTTAGACTTTAGCTCCTACAATGAGCAGTTCTTC.

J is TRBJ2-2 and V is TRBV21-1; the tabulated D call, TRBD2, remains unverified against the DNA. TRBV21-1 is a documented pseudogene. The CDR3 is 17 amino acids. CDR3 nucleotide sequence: TGTGCCAGCAGCAATTTGATGGCGGCCACCCCCACCGGGGAGCTGTTTTTT. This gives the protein CASSNLMAATPTGELFF.

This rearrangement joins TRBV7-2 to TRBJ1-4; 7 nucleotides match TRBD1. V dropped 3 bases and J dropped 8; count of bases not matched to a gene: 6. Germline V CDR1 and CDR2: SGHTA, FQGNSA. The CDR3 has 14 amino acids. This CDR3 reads CASSFQQGSEKLFF. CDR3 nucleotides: TGTGCCAGCAGCTTCCAACAGGGGAGCGAAAAACTGTTTTTT.